Below, 16 T cell receptor beta chains from the same sample are listed, as sequenced in a study of T cells in Graves' hyperthyroidism and ophthalmopathy. Amplified TCR beta CDR3 regions derived from RNA transcripts. The HTBI set primed first-round TCR CDR3 RT-PCR. MiXCR, run by TCRdb on the multiplex PCR reads, gives a single entry per CDR3 protein. The sample has 600,000 to 850,000 distinct CDR3 sequences, over 15% seen once. Source material: blood. These receptor sequences come from a woman aged 50 to 60 with Graves' hyperthyroidism that later progressed to Graves' ophthalmopathy.

This clonotype was found a few times. A single base separates this from a much larger clone, so it may be a read error. The chain links TRBV2 to TRBJ1-1; 9 nucleotides align to TRBD1. The CDR3 runs 15 residues. Germline CDR1 reads SNHLY; CDR2 reads FYNNEI. Losses at the gene ends were 10 bases for V and 1 base for J; bases not matched to a gene: 10. For the CDR3, the DNA is TGTGCCATGCTGAGGGACAGGGAGGGGAACACTGAAGCTTTCTTT. It encodes CAMLRDREGNTEAFF. Together with reference TRBV2 and TRBJ1-1, the CDR3 gives the full variable domain: EPEVTQTPSHQVTQMGQEVILRCVPISNHLYFYWYRQILGQKVEFLVSFYNNEISEKSEIFDDQFSVERPDGSNFTLKIRSTKLEDSAMYFCAMLRDREGNTEAFFGQGTRLTVV.

The table lists this clonotype with a few counts. The rearrangement links TRBV29-1 to TRBJ2-1; D possibly corresponds to TRBD2 (7 bases). The CDR3 spans 14 residues. Germline CDR1 is SQVTM and CDR2 is ANQGSEA. Trimming cost V 1 base and J 3 bases, with 10 bases left between them. DNA of the CDR3: TGCAGCGTTGAAGGGGGGGGCCTCTACAATGAGCAGTTCTTC. Encoded protein: CSVEGGGLYNEQFF.

This clonotype was detected many times. V gene TRBV5-1 combines with J gene TRBJ1-2, with no clear D. CDR3 size: 14 residues. V dropped 0 bases and J dropped 6 bases, with 12 bases sitting between them. Germline CDR1 is SGHRS and CDR2 is YFSETQ. The CDR3 DNA reads as TGCGCCAGCAGCTTGGGACTTCCAGGCAATGGCTACACCTTC. Translated: CASSLGLPGNGYTF.

The chain links TRBV2 to TRBJ1-2; D is perhaps TRBD1 (6 bases). Trimming stripped 8 bases from V and 8 bases from J, with 24 bases between. The CDR3 has 15 residues. Germline V gene lookup returns CDR1 SNHLY and CDR2 FYNNEI. DNA for the CDR3: TGTGCCAGCCCTCCCTCGGACAGCCCAAAGAGGGGCTACACCTTC. This sequence encodes CASPPSDSPKRGYTF.

V usage is TRBV7-3 and J usage is TRBJ2-3; 11 positions agree with TRBD2. The CDR3 consists of 15 residues. Germline-derived CDR1 and CDR2 are SGHTA and FQGTGA. V lost 5 bases, J lost 4 bases, and 5 bases stayed unmatched. DNA of the CDR3: TGTGCCAGCAGCGTACTAGCGGGGGTAGCAGATACGCAGTATTTT. Its protein product is CASSVLAGVADTQYF.

Worth noting for this clonotype: This could be a read error, since a much larger clone is one nucleotide away. This CDR3 fails to terminate in the conserved phenylalanine or tryptophan, so it likely reflects a read error. The chain joins TRBV7-8 to TRBJ2-5, with D maybe TRBD1 (6 bases). Germline values: CDR1 SGHVS, CDR2 FQNEAQ. With 5 bases removed from V and 1 base from J, the gap between germline ends came to 11 bases. This CDR3 is built from 14 residues. The chain's CDR3 is CASSGRQVQETQYL. CDR3 bases: TGTGCCAGCAGCGGACGACAGGTCCAAGAGACCCAGTACCTC.

The chain has TRBV9 and TRBJ2-3; D remains ambiguous. The CDR3 extends over 14 amino acids. Germline values: CDR1 SGDLS, CDR2 YYNGEE. Trimming removed 0 bases at V and 6 bases at J, with 11 bases between. In DNA form, the CDR3 reads TGTGCCAGCAGCGTAGCTACAGCTGGGGATACGCAGTATTTT. It yields the protein CASSVATAGDTQYF.

V is TRBV10-1 and J is TRBJ1-1; D is undetermined. The CDR3 is made up of 12 amino acids. Deletions cut 0 bases from V and 7 bases from J, with 6 bases between. CDR1 and CDR2 (germline): WNHNN, SYGVQD (reference sequence). CDR3 sequence reads: CASSESRGEAFF. The DNA for the CDR3 is TGCGCCAGCAGTGAGTCCCGGGGTGAAGCTTTCTTT.

The CDR3 loop is CASSLPGGAMETQYF. CDR3 sequence (DNA): TGTGCCAGCAGCTTGCCCGGGGGGGCCATGGAGACCCAGTACTTC. J is TRBJ2-5 and V is TRBV5-6, with 8 positions matching TRBD2. Trimming cost V 1 base and J 5 bases; bases outside gene matches: 7. The CDR3 is 15 amino acids. Germline V gives CDR1 SGHDT, CDR2 YYEEEE.

This clonotype was seen repeatedly, ten times or more. This chain links TRBV20-1 with TRBJ1-5; possibly TRBD1 for D (5 bases). V dropped 5 bases and J dropped 1 base, with 15 bases sitting between them. Per germline, CDR1 DFQATT and CDR2 SNEGSKA (reference sequence). The CDR3 loop spans 15 amino acids. CDR3 DNA: TGCAGTGCTCAGGGACGGATCCAAAGCAATCAGCCCCAGCATTTT. Translation gives CSAQGRIQSNQPQHF.

This clonotype has only a few counts. The CDR3, as DNA: TGTGCCAGCTCACCTGACAGGGGCCTACAAGAGACCCAGTACTTC. Its translation: CASSPDRGLQETQYF. The chain employs TRBV18 and TRBJ2-5, with TRBD1 matching 8 bases. CDR1 is KGHSH and CDR2 is LQKENI in the germline V gene. After removal of 3 bases from V and 2 bases from J, the junction contained 5 bases not matched to a gene. This CDR3 has 15 residues.

This clonotype was picked up a small number of times. The chain carries TRBV29-1 and TRBJ2-1, with 10 bases aligning to TRBD2. With 7 bases clipped from V and 3 bases from J, the junction kept 6 bases outside the gene matches. Per the germline V gene, CDR1 is SQVTM and CDR2 is ANQGSEA. This CDR3 has 14 amino acids. The CDR3: CSGLAGEDYNEQFF. CDR3 DNA sequence: TGCAGCGGTCTAGCGGGGGAGGACTACAATGAGCAGTTCTTC.

This clonotype was observed at least ten times. The chain is built from TRBV11-2 and TRBJ2-3; 10 positions match TRBD2. Germline V lookup: CDR1 SGHAT, CDR2 FQNNGV. There are 18 residues in the CDR3. Unmatched junction bases numbered 9, after V lost 3 bases and J lost 0 bases. The DNA of the CDR3 is TGTGCCAGCAGCTTCACGGCTAGCGGGGGTTCTAGCACAGATACGCAGTATTTT. It is translated as CASSFTASGGSSTDTQYF.

This sequence joins TRBV7-2 and TRBJ1-5; D gene ambiguous. The CDR3 spans 15 residues. Trimming stripped 1 base from V and 6 bases from J, with 13 bases between. In germline, CDR1 is SGHTA, CDR2 FQGNSA. In DNA, the CDR3 is TGTGCCAGCAGCTTAGTGAGGGAGAACACTCAGCCCCAGCATTTT. Its protein is CASSLVRENTQPQHF.

This clonotype was counted many times. The chain has TRBV7-3 and TRBJ2-5; 9 nucleotides align to TRBD2. Unmatched junction bases numbered 3, after V lost 1 base and J lost 3 bases. The CDR3 is made up of 15 amino acids. The germline V gene encodes CDR1 SGHTA and CDR2 FQGTGA. CDR3 sequence reads: CASSLMGLAKETQYF. The CDR3 nucleotides read TGTGCCAGCAGCTTAATGGGACTAGCCAAAGAGACCCAGTACTTC.

This clonotype was detected many times. The chain employs TRBV27 and TRBJ2-7; either TRBD1 or TRBD2 may supply D (5 bases each). The CDR3 extends over 14 amino acids. The germline V gene has CDR1 MNHEY and CDR2 SMNVEV (reference sequence). Trimming removed 2 bases from V and 4 bases from J, with 12 bases in between. The CDR3 nucleotides read TGTGCCAGCAGTTTACAGGGACCACAGTACGAGCAGTACTTC. Amino acids: CASSLQGPQYEQYF.